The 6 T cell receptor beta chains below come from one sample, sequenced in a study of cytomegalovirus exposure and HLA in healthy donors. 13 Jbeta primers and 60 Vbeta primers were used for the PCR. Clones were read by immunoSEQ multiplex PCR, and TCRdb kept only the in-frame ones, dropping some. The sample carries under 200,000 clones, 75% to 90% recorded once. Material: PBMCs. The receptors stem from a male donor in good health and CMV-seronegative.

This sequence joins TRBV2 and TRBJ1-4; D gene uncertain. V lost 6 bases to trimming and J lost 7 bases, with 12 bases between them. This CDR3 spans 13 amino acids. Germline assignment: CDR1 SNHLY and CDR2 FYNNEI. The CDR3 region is CASSERQVEKLFF. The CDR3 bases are TGTGCCAGCAGCGAAAGACAAGTTGAAAAACTGTTTTTT.

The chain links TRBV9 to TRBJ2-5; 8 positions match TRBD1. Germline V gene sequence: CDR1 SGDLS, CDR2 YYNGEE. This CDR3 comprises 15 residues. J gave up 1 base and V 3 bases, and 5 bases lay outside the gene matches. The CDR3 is CASSAKDRAQETQYF. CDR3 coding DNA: TGTGCCAGCAGCGCCAAGGACAGGGCCCAAGAGACCCAGTACTTC.

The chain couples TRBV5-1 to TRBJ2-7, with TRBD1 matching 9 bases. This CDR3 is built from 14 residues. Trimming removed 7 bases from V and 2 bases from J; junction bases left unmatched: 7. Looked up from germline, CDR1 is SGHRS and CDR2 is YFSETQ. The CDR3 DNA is TGCGCCAGCGGACCGGGACAGGGCCCCTACGAGCAGTACTTC. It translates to CASGPGQGPYEQYF.

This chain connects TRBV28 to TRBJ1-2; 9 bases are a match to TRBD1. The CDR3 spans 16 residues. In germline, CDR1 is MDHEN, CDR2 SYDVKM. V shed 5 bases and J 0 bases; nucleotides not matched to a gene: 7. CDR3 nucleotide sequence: TGTGCCAGCAGTCCGGGACAGGGTGTTTCTAACTATGGCTACACCTTC. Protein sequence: CASSPGQGVSNYGYTF.

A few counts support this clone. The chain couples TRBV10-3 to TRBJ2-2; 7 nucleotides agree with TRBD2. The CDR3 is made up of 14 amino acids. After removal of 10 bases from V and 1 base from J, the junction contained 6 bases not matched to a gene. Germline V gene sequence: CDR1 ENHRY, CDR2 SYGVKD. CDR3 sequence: CATMWGGNTGELFF. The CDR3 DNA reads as TGTGCCACCATGTGGGGGGGGAACACCGGGGAGCTGTTTTTT.

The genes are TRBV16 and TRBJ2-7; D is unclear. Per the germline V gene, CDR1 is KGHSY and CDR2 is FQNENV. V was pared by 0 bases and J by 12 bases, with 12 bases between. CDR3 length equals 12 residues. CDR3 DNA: TGTGCCAGCAGCCAATCAGAAACAGCCCCGTACTTC. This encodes CASSQSETAPYF.